Listed here is a single T cell receptor (beta chain). The junction and the germline gene differ at one end; a read error may be behind it. The entry originates in a study of blood T cell repertoires in COVID-19. Profiling relied on immunoSEQ multiplex PCR, and the TCRdb table lists in-frame clones only, not all of them. Among 99,000 or so clones listed, about 76% were seen once. CDR3 length equals 14 residues. Germline V lookup: CDR1 LNHDA, CDR2 SQIVND (reference sequence). The specimen was peripheral blood. The chain combines TRBV19 with TRBJ1-2; D is perhaps TRBD1 (6 bases). The clonotype comes from a woman between 65 and 79 years old with acute or convalescent COVID-19. This CDR3 reads CASTTGLLNSGYTF. CDR3 coding DNA: TGTGCCAGTACGACAGGCTTGTTAAACTCTGGCTACACCTTC.